This T cell receptor (beta chain) was captured by sequencing in a study of CXCR3-negative and CXCR3-positive naive CD8 T cells. Study-level background: The libraries yielded 130 million or so TRB reads, about 1.5 +/- 0.3 million each. Findings and caveats of the study: For memory CD8+ cells diversity was much lower, but both naive subsets had comparably high diversity. Greater hydrophobicity was found in TRB CDR3s of CXCR3-positive naive cells than of CXCR3-negative naive cells. PBMCs showed partially decreased CXCR3 expression after cryopreservation, and most assays used fresh PBMCs.

This clonotype is classed as medium-sized by frequency. The antigen is not known. Naivety in CD8+ T cells corresponded to a CD45RO-CCR7+CD27+CD95- phenotype. Each TRB cDNA library was prepared by 5' RACE (with UMI labels). Reprocessing the 5' RACE reads, TCRdb reports a single entry for every CDR3 protein and omits DNA. Recorded for this sample: under 6,000 distinct CDR3 sequences. The germline V gene encodes CDR1 MGHDK and CDR2 SYGVNS. This CDR3 is built from 16 residues. The chain employs TRBV25-1 and TRBJ2-7; the D call from TCRdb, TRBD1, cannot be confirmed without DNA. This sequence originates from a human donor in good health. Some clones in this sample may be carry-over from other donors' samples. The sample taken for sequencing was naive CXCR3+ CD8+ T cells from blood. Stated subset: CD45RO-CCR7+CD27+CD95- naive CD8+ T cells expressing CXCR3 (TNR3+). CDR3 loop: CASSESAGTGTYEQYF.